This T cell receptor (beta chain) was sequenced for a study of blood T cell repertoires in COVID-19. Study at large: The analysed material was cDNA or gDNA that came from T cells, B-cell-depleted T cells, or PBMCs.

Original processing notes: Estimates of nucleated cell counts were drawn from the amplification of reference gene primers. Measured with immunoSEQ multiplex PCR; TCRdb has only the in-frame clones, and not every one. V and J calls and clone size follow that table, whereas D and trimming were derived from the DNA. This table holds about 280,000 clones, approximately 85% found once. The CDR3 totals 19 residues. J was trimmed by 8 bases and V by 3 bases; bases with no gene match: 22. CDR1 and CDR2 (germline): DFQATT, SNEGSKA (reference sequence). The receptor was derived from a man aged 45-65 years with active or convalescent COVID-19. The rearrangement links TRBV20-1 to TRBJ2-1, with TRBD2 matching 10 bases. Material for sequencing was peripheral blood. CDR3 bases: TGCAGTGCTAGTACCCCCTTTTCTAGCGGGAGAGTTTCTAGCGATGAGCAGTTCTTC. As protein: CSASTPFSSGRVSSDEQFF.